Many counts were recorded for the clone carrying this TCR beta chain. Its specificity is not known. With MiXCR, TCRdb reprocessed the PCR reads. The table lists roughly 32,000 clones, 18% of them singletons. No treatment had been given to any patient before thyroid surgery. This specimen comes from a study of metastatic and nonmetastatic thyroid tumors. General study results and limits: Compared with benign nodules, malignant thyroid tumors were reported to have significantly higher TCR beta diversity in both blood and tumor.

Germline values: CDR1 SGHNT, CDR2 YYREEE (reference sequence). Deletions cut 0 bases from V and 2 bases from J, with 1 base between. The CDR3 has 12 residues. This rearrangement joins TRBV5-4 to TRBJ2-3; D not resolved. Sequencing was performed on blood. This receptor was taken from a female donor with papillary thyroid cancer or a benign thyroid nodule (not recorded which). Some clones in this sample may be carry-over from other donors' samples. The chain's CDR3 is CASSLVTDTQYF. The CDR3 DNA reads TGTGCCAGCAGCTTGGTCACAGATACGCAGTATTTT.